This TCR beta chain was obtained from a study of regulatory T cells in long-lasting Graves disease. In the study overall: By definition, persistent Graves' disease involved antithyroid drugs for over 5 years alongside positive TSH receptor antibodies.

Study conclusions and caveats: Sample size was small, which may have lowered accuracy. Persistent Graves' patients showed less TCR diversity than newly diagnosed patients showed. Favored gene segments in persistent disease were TRBV28, TRBJ1-2 and TRBJ2-5.

In this sample, this clonotype turned up once. Its cognate antigen is unknown. Construction of TCR beta libraries relied on iRepertoire HTBI primers and on Arm-PCR targeting CDR3 regions. TCRdb reprocessed the multiplex PCR reads via MiXCR and lists one record per CDR3 protein. This table holds 450,000 or so distinct CDR3 sequences, approximately 22% found once. This CDR3 comprises 12 residues. Looked up from germline, CDR1 is LGHNA and CDR2 is YSLEER. With 6 bases removed from V and 6 bases from J, the gap between germline ends came to 8 bases. Time point of the sample: persistent/refractory GD, antithyroid drugs over 5 years with positive TRAb. PBMC RNA was the source of the TCR library.

V is TRBV4-3 and J is TRBJ2-2; D perhaps matches TRBD2 (5 bases). This receptor was obtained from a female donor with Graves disease. The specimen comprised peripheral blood mononuclear cells (PBMCs), sampled when the disease was refractory, from a patient treated with antithyroid drugs. The CDR3 coding sequence is TGCGCCAGCAGGGAGGAGGCCGGGGAGCTGTTTTTT. Protein: CASREEAGELFF.